This TCR beta chain was captured in a study of OX40 agonist ivuxolimab in advanced cancers. Across the study: Administration of intravenous ivuxolimab to patients occurred every 2 weeks at 0.01 to 10 mg/kg. Cohort: approximately 79% men, mean age 60, aged roughly 23 to 79. The study's findings and limits: More expanded clones were found, on average, in CD8+ than in CD4+ T cells. Both blood CD4+ and CD8+ T cells showed clonal growth by week 6 at 0.1 to 3.0 mg/kg.

This clone was seen only once. Its antigen remains unknown. Method: immunoSEQ multiplex PCR; TCRdb's copy keeps in-frame clones and lacks some. The sample shows about 110,000 clones, around 93% of them seen only once. The sequencing used CD4+ or CD8+ T cells sorted from blood, collected in a trial of the OX40 agonist ivuxolimab. The TCR comes from an adult with an advanced solid tumor such as melanoma, head and neck, liver or kidney cancer.

CDR3 coding DNA: TGTGCCAGCAGCGTTAACGAGTATAATTCACCCCTCCACTTT. Encoded protein: CASSVNEYNSPLHF. V and J are TRBV9 and TRBJ1-6; D unresolved. The CDR3 consists of 14 residues. The V gene lost 2 bases and the J gene lost 4 bases, with 7 bases spanning the gap. The germline V gene has CDR1 SGDLS and CDR2 YYNGEE.